The 15 T cell receptor beta chains below all came from one sample that was sequenced in a study of regulatory T cells in long-lasting Graves disease. The time point here: persistent/refractory GD, antithyroid drugs over 5 years with positive TRAb. PBMC RNA was the source of the TCR library. Relying on iRepertoire HTBI primers and Arm-PCR of CDR3 regions, the team built TCR beta libraries. TCRdb re-derived calls from the multiplex PCR reads in MiXCR, one entry per CDR3 protein. This table holds 350,000 to 500,000 distinct CDR3 sequences, under 25% found once. Sequencing was performed on peripheral blood mononuclear cells (PBMCs), taken when the disease was refractory, from a patient treated with antithyroid drugs. All receptors derive from a female donor with Graves disease.

The chain joins TRBV19 to TRBJ1-5, with TRBD1 matching 9 bases. Germline CDR1 is LNHDA and CDR2 is SQIVND (reference sequence). Losses at the gene ends were 6 bases for V and 2 bases for J; bases not matched to a gene: 11. The CDR3 has 17 residues. The CDR3 is CASSRPPGQGGNQPQHF. The CDR3 bases are TGTGCCAGTAGCCGACCTCCGGGACAGGGTGGCAATCAGCCCCAGCATTTT.

Points on this clonotype: A read error is possible here, since a much larger clone lies one base away. The V and J genes are TRBV7-9 and TRBJ2-5; possibly TRBD2 for D (5 bases). This CDR3 comprises 16 residues. The V gene lost 7 bases and the J gene lost 5 bases, with 23 bases spanning the gap. CDR1 and CDR2 (germline): SEHNR, FQNEAQ (reference sequence). The CDR3 protein is CASNGTGGDWEETQYF. CDR3 nucleotide sequence: TGTGCCAGCAACGGCACCGGCGGCGATTGGGAGGAGACCCAGTACTTC.

Many counts were recorded for this clonotype. The rearrangement joins TRBV15 to TRBJ1-1, with no clear D. The germline V gene has CDR1 LNHNV and CDR2 YYDKDF (reference sequence). This CDR3 is built from 13 residues. V gave up 4 bases and J gave up 3 bases, with 9 bases separating them. CDR3 DNA: TGTGCCACCAGCAAGAGGCAATACACTGAAGCTTTCTTT. It yields the protein CATSKRQYTEAFF.

V and J are TRBV7-2 and TRBJ2-5; perhaps D is TRBD1 or TRBD2 (5 bases each). Trimming left V 5 bases short and J 11 bases short, with 30 bases between. There are 17 residues in the CDR3. Germline V gives CDR1 SGHTA, CDR2 FQGNSA. In nucleotides, the CDR3 is TGTGCCAGCAGCAACCCAGTATTCGGGACGCAGCGCCTGGAGCAGTACTTC. It codes for CASSNPVFGTQRLEQYF.

This rearrangement joins TRBV28 to TRBJ1-2; maybe TRBD1 (6 bases). The CDR3 contains 13 residues. Trimming shortened V by 5 bases and J by 7 bases, and 14 bases separated the two germline ends. Looked up from germline, CDR1 is MDHEN and CDR2 is SYDVKM. The CDR3 DNA is TGTGCCAGCAGTCAAGTTACAGGGATTGGCTACACCTTC. It encodes CASSQVTGIGYTF.

The chain couples TRBV6-2 or TRBV6-3 to TRBJ2-6; D not certain. CDR3 length: 17 amino acids. V lost 5 bases and J 0 bases, leaving 14 bases between the germline ends. CDR1 is MNHEY and CDR2 is SVGEGT in the germline V gene. This chain's CDR3 is CASSDQRLISGANVLTF. The CDR3 coding sequence is TGTGCCAGCAGTGACCAGAGACTGATCTCTGGGGCCAACGTCCTGACTTTC.

The chain recombines TRBV7-9 with TRBJ2-7, with 7 bases aligning to TRBD1. CDR3 size: 15 residues. Germline V gene sequence: CDR1 SEHNR, CDR2 FQNEAQ (reference sequence). Trimming cost V 4 bases and J 2 bases; bases outside gene matches: 8. The CDR3 reads CASSSPRDRTYEQYF. Written as DNA, the CDR3 is TGTGCCAGCAGCTCCCCCCGGGACAGAACCTACGAGCAGTACTTC. Full variable domain (rest looked up from reference TRBV7-9 and TRBJ2-7): DTGVSQNPRHKITKRGQNVTFRCDPISEHNRLYWYRQTLGQGPEFLTYFQNEAQLEKSRLLSDRFSAERPKGSFSTLEIQRTEQGDSAMYLCASSSPRDRTYEQYFGPGTRLTVT.

A few counts support this clonotype. One end of the junction varies from germline; a read error may be responsible. The V gene is TRBV6-1, the J gene TRBJ2-5, with D possibly matching TRBD1 (5 bases). This CDR3 spans 13 amino acids. The germline V gene encodes CDR1 MNHNS and CDR2 SASEGT. Here the CDR3 reads CATSETDQETQYF. In DNA, the CDR3 is TGTGCCACCAGTGAGACAGATCAAGAGACCCAGTACTTC.

The rearrangement uses TRBV5-6 and TRBJ1-5, with D possibly being TRBD1 (5 bases). The CDR3 extends over 16 amino acids. With 2 bases removed from V and 6 bases from J, the gap between germline ends came to 18 bases. The germline V gene encodes CDR1 SGHDT and CDR2 YYEEEE. The CDR3 DNA is TGTGCCAGCAGCTTAGGATCCGCAGGGTCGTTTCAGCCCCAGCATTTT. As protein: CASSLGSAGSFQPQHF. Full variable domain (outside the CDR3, taken from reference TRBV5-6 and TRBJ1-5): DAGVTQSPTHLIKTRGQQVTLRCSPKSGHDTVSWYQQALGQGPQFIFQYYEEEERQRGNFPDRFSGHQFPNYSSELNVNALLLGDSALYLCASSLGSAGSFQPQHFGDGTRLSIL.

This clonotype was detected ten times or more. The chain joins TRBV12-5 to TRBJ2-2, with a possible D match to TRBD2 (6 bases). CDR1 is LGHNT and CDR2 is FRNRAP in the germline V gene. Trimming removed 2 bases at V and 1 base at J, with 17 bases between. The CDR3 has 18 amino acids. CDR3 sequence reads: CASGLTDYSGKNTGELFF. Written as DNA, the CDR3 is TGTGCTAGTGGTTTGACCGACTATAGCGGAAAGAACACCGGGGAGCTGTTTTTT.

V gene TRBV2 combines with J gene TRBJ2-1; 7 bases fit TRBD1. The germline CDR1 and CDR2 sequences are SNHLY and FYNNEI. V lost 10 bases to trimming and J lost 3 bases; unmatched junction nucleotides: 3. This CDR3 has 12 residues. CDR3 in amino acids: CATRDSYNEQFF. The CDR3 coding sequence is TGTGCCACCCGGGACAGCTACAATGAGCAGTTCTTC.

The table lists this clonotype with many counts. This rearrangement joins TRBV28 to TRBJ2-7, with 8 bases aligning to TRBD2. J gave up 4 bases and V 5 bases, and 7 bases lay outside the gene matches. This CDR3 is built from 14 residues. CDR1 is MDHEN and CDR2 is SYDVKM in the germline V gene. CDR3 protein: CASSLTGGLYEQYF. The CDR3 nucleotides are TGTGCCAGCAGTCTCACGGGGGGGCTATACGAGCAGTACTTC.

The chain joins TRBV12-3 or TRBV12-4 to TRBJ2-1; D possibly corresponds to TRBD1 (6 bases). Trimming took off 6 bases at V and 5 bases at J, with 11 bases between the two ends. This CDR3 has 13 residues. In DNA form, the CDR3 reads TGTGCCAGCAGATCACACAGGGACAATGAGCAGTTCTTC. Translating it yields CASRSHRDNEQFF.

This clonotype has just a few counts. The chain has TRBV19 and TRBJ2-2; TRBD2 is a possible D gene (6 bases). This CDR3 is built from 14 residues. Trimming took 7 bases from V and 0 from J, leaving 9 bases between them. Germline loops: CDR1 LNHDA, CDR2 SQIVND (reference sequence). CDR3 region: CASIGGSNTGELFF. CDR3 coding DNA: TGTGCCAGTATCGGGGGATCGAACACCGGGGAGCTGTTTTTT.

There are a few counts of this clonotype. This may be a read error, as it is one base from a much larger clone. V gene TRBV3-1 combines with J gene TRBJ1-1; weak D call: TRBD1 (6 bases). Germline assignment: CDR1 LGHDT and CDR2 YNNKEL (reference sequence). The CDR3 consists of 14 residues. V lost 4 bases and J 1 base, leaving 10 bases between the germline ends. The CDR3 nucleotides read TGTGCCAGCAGCCCGGACAGCCCGAACACTGAAGCTTTCTTT. Its translation is CASSPDSPNTEAFF. The whole variable domain, remainder taken from reference TRBV3-1 and TRBJ1-1, is DTAVSQTPKYLVTQMGNDKSIKCEQNLGHDTMYWYKQDSKKFLKIMFSYNNKELIINETVPNRFSPKSPDKAHLNLHINSLELGDSAVYFCASSPDSPNTEAFFGQGTRLTVV.